This note documents a single TCR beta chain sequence. Germline V gives CDR1 KGHDR, CDR2 SFDVKD. The CDR3 sequence is 15 residues long. J gave up 3 bases and V 6 bases, and 8 bases lay outside the gene matches. Original processing methods: The authors estimated nucleated cell counts from reference gene primer amplification. Sequenced by immunoSEQ multiplex PCR; TCRdb stores in-frame clones only, minus some. V and J calls and clone size come straight from that table; D and trimming were deduced from the DNA. The sample consists of roughly 290,000 clones, approximately 91% of them appearing once. This sample was included in a study of blood T cell repertoires in COVID-19. Participants were aged roughly 18 to 100 years from around 25 US areas. Assignments of participants to cohorts depended upon their own reported clinical history. Recovery among Cohort 3 donors was established by two negative PCRs, clearance, or symptom resolution.

The clonotype was recovered from a woman in her thirties or forties who had recovered from COVID-19. The chain combines TRBV24-1 with TRBJ1-2; 8 bases match TRBD1. Sequencing was carried out using PBMCs or T cells enriched from blood (not recorded which). CDR3 nucleotides: TGTGCCACCAGTTTTTCCAGGGGGCTCCACTATGGCTACACCTTC. Protein product: CATSFSRGLHYGYTF.